This is a list of T cell receptor beta chains from one sample in a study of cytomegalovirus exposure and HLA in healthy donors. TCRdb's table, derived via immunoSEQ multiplex PCR, lists solely in-frame clones and lacks some. Among approximately 130,000 clones listed, 70% to 85% were seen once. The sample consisted of PBMCs. These TCRs come from a middle-aged man in good health and CMV-seronegative. The CDR3 runs from the conserved cysteine through the conserved F or W. The D gene is left open where the match is weak. The size of a clone is reported for some rows only, either as once, few or many, or as a class for expanded clones.

CDR3nt,CDR3aa,abundance,j_gene,d_gene,v_gene
TGTGCCACCTCCAACAGGGCAGGGCTGCCTGGACCAGGAGCTCGAAACACCATATATTTT,CATSNRAGLPGPGARNTIYF,.,TRBJ1-3,.,TRBV19
TGCGCCAGCAGCTTGGTAGCGGGGGGAGACGAGCAGTACTTC,CASSLVAGGDEQYF,.,TRBJ2-7,TRBD2,TRBV5-1
TGTGCCATCAGCCCCCTACTAGCGGGGTTCGGAGAGACCCAGTACTTC,CAISPLLAGFGETQYF,.,TRBJ2-5,TRBD2,TRBV10-3
TGTGCCAGCAGTTACTCGGGAGGGACTGATGGCTACACCTTC,CASSYSGGTDGYTF,.,TRBJ1-2,.,TRBV6-6
TGTGCCAGCAGTTTAGTTGGGGGCGAAGATTACGAGCAGTACTTC,CASSLVGGEDYEQYF,.,TRBJ2-7,.,TRBV27
TGCGCCAGCAGCCAGGGCCTCAGGGAAAAACGCAACAACTACGAGCAGTACTTC,CASSQGLREKRNNYEQYF,few,TRBJ2-7,.,TRBV4-1
TGCGCCAGCAGCTTGGATGGGCTCAACTATGGCTACACCTTC,CASSLDGLNYGYTF,.,TRBJ1-2,.,TRBV5-1
TGTGCCAGCAGCTTGGGGCACGATAACTATGGCTACACCTTC,CASSLGHDNYGYTF,.,TRBJ1-2,.,TRBV5-6
TGTGCCAGCAGCTACACCACAGGGGACACTGAAGCTTTCTTT,CASSYTTGDTEAFF,.,TRBJ1-1,TRBD1,TRBV7-3
TGTGCCAGCAGCTTACTCTTTCAAGAGACCCAGTACTTC,CASSLLFQETQYF,.,TRBJ2-5,.,TRBV7-2
TGCGCCAGCAGCCAAATAGGGACAGCCTACAATGAGCAGTTCTTC,CASSQIGTAYNEQFF,.,TRBJ2-1,TRBD1,TRBV4-1
TGCGCCAGCAGCTTTACGCATACAGGGTCGAACACTGAAGCTTTCTTT,CASSFTHTGSNTEAFF,.,TRBJ1-1,.,TRBV5-1
TGTGCGTGGGGACAGGGGGCAGAATACGAGCAGTACTTC,CAWGQGAEYEQYF,.,TRBJ2-7,TRBD1,TRBV30
TGTGCCAGCAAAAGTGTGGTGGACAGGGGGAGTGGGAAGTTCTTC,CASKSVVDRGSGKFF,.,TRBJ2-1,TRBD1,TRBV2
TGTGCCTGGGACAGTTTCGGGGGAGGGACTGAAGCTTTCTTT,CAWDSFGGGTEAFF,once,TRBJ1-1,.,TRBV30
TGTGCCAGCAGCAAAGGGACACTTGGTCTCTCTGGGGCCAACGTCCTGACTTTC,CASSKGTLGLSGANVLTF,.,TRBJ2-6,.,TRBV7-2
TGTGCCAGCAGCTTAGGGGCAGGGGGGCACAATGAGCAGTTCTTC,CASSLGAGGHNEQFF,.,TRBJ2-1,.,TRBV11-2
TGTGCCTGGAGTGTATCTAACTACGAGCAGTACTTC,CAWSVSNYEQYF,.,TRBJ2-7,.,TRBV30
TGTGCCAGCAGCTTGGGTGCGGAGAAAGGCTATGGCTACACCTTC,CASSLGAEKGYGYTF,.,TRBJ1-2,.,TRBV5-4
TGTGCCAGCAGTGAGTACAGGGTAAACTACGAGCAGTACTTC,CASSEYRVNYEQYF,.,TRBJ2-7,.,TRBV6-1